This TCR beta chain was recovered during a study of OX40 agonist ivuxolimab in advanced cancers. At the level of the study: Patients were roughly 87% male with ages roughly 20 to 85, mean about 54. Earlier anti-PD-1, anti-PD-L1 or anti-CTLA-4 therapy was permitted; 40% had received some.

Findings of the study overall: CD4+ T cells averaged fewer expanded clones than CD8+ T cells.

Only in-frame clones appear in the TCRdb table, and some are missing; sequencing was by immunoSEQ multiplex PCR. Among 13,000 or so clones listed, approximately 85% were seen once. V lost 4 bases, J lost 0 bases, and 16 bases lay in between. Germline lookup yields CDR1 SGHDN and CDR2 FVKESK. The CDR3 totals 17 residues. In regard to this clone: As yet, its antigen is unknown.

The V and J genes are TRBV14 and TRBJ2-1, with D uncertain. The TCR was taken from an adult with an advanced solid tumor such as melanoma, head and neck, liver or kidney cancer. The starting material was CD4+ or CD8+ T cells sorted from blood, obtained in a trial of the OX40 agonist ivuxolimab. In nucleotides, the CDR3 is TGTGCCAGCAGCCTATCTCGTTTAATAACCTCCTACAATGAGCAGTTCTTC. Translation: CASSLSRLITSYNEQFF.